This T cell receptor (beta chain) comes out of a study of response to subunit inactivated influenza vaccine. TCRdb ran MiXCR on the RT-PCR reads and lists one entry per CDR3 protein. The sample lists about 540,000 distinct CDR3 sequences, under 30% occurring once. The germline V and J ends were trimmed by 4 bases and 7 bases, with 5 bases remaining between them. This CDR3 has 11 residues. These sequences were also reported in another study, on T cells expressing NK-cell markers. From that paper: The TCR beta cDNA came from 5'RACE template switching with UMIs. Dominant NKG2C+ clonotypes accounted for 1.0-7.0% of CD8+ T cells in six or seven donors. Nothing established the HCMV specificity of expanded NKG2C+ T cell clones.

The chain uses TRBV12-3 or TRBV12-4 and TRBJ1-3; D unclear. This TCR came from a man aged 50-59 years who received an inactivated influenza vaccine. The source was CD4+ T cells sorted from PBMCs, collected 11 to 12 days after vaccination. In nucleotides, the CDR3 is TGTGCCAGCAGTTCATCGAACACCATATATTTT. Its protein is CASSSSNTIYF.